A few counts support the clone carrying this T cell receptor (beta chain). Its target is not known. TCRdb independently ran MiXCR on the reads; one entry per CDR3 protein. The repertoire consists of 200,000 to 300,000 distinct CDR3 sequences, with roughly 10% occurring once and the leading ten covering less than 15%. These data belong to a study of T cell repertoires in cytomegalovirus infection. About the study: A matching HLA type, together with CMV infection, was signaled by public TCR beta signatures.

Notes on the study in general: Cumulative public TCR beta family frequency identified CMV carriers with the relevant HLA. The study found HLA-C-restricted CMV-specific TCR beta clonotypes dominating the ex vivo response.

Trimming took 4 bases from V and 0 from J, leaving 6 bases between them. The CDR3 contains 13 residues. Germline-derived CDR1 and CDR2 are SGHTA and FQGTGA. Material for sequencing was PBMCs. The chain couples TRBV7-3 to TRBJ1-1; D remains unclear. This sequence originates from a human donor in good health (CMV status not recorded). Some clones in this sample may be carry-over from other donors' samples. The CDR3 region has the DNA TGTGCCAGCAGCTCCCGGATGAACACTGAAGCTTTCTTT. Translating gives CASSSRMNTEAFF.